A selection of T cell receptor beta chains follows, all from one sample in a study of breast tumors, draining lymph nodes, adjacent tissues. TCRdb reprocessed the multiplex PCR reads with MiXCR, giving one entry per CDR3 protein. The sample consists of 150,000 to 200,000 distinct CDR3 sequences, 33% of them appearing once. The sample consisted of axillary lymph node tissue. The origin of the receptors is a female donor with breast cancer. Some clones in this sample may be carry-over from other donors' samples. CDR3s include the opening cysteine and the closing phenylalanine or tryptophan. The D gene is left open where the match is weak. The size of a clone is reported for some rows only, either as once, few or many, or as a class for expanded clones.

len	v_gene	d_gene	j_gene	abundance	CDR3aa	CDR3nt
13	TRBV11-2	.	TRBJ1-3	.	CTSSRGPGNTIYF	TGTACCAGCAGCCGGGGGCCTGGAAACACCATATACTTT
14	TRBV6-5	TRBD1	TRBJ1-6	many	CASSSPDRGSPLHF	TGTGCCAGCAGTTCCCCCGACAGGGGTTCACCCCTCCACTTT
18	TRBV7-8	TRBD2	TRBJ2-3	many	CASSAGLAGGHLTDTQYF	TGTGCCAGCAGCGCGGGACTAGCGGGGGGGCATTTAACAGATACGCAGTATTTT
22	TRBV20-1	.	TRBJ1-5	.	CSASGTSGSLGGSGLGDQPQHF	TGCAGTGCTAGTGGGACTAGCGGGTCTCTAGGGGGGTCCGGATTGGGAGATCAGCCCCAGCATTTT
14	TRBV7-6	.	TRBJ1-2	many	CASTGDEPNYGYTF	TGTGCCAGCACCGGGGACGAACCCAACTATGGCTACACCTTC
13	TRBV7-2	.	TRBJ2-7	many	CASSKSRDREQYF	TGTGCCAGCAGCAAAAGCCGGGACCGCGAGCAGTACTTC
13	TRBV7-4	.	TRBJ1-1	few	CASSRLRNTEAFF	TGTGCCAGCAGTCGTCTACGGAACACTGAAGCTTTCTTT
13	TRBV30	TRBD1	TRBJ2-2	many	CARGQGANGELFF	TGTGCCCGTGGACAGGGGGCGAACGGGGAGCTGTTTTTT
15	TRBV5-1	TRBD2	TRBJ2-2	.	CASSYTGGTDGELFF	TGCGCCAGCAGCTACACCGGGGGGACGGACGGGGAGCTGTTTTTT
17	TRBV6-5	.	TRBJ2-1	few	CASSHGETGRRYNEQFF	TGTGCCAGCAGTCACGGAGAAACAGGGAGGCGCTACAATGAGCAGTTCTTC
16	TRBV15	.	TRBJ2-1	many	CATSRDRGTYANEQFF	TGTGCCACCAGCAGAGATAGGGGGACTTACGCCAATGAGCAGTTCTTC
11	TRBV28	.	TRBJ1-1	.	CATAHHTEAFF	TGTGCCACAGCTCACCATACTGAAGCTTTCTTT
15	TRBV19	.	TRBJ1-5	.	CATQEMALSNQPQHF	TGTGCCACCCAGGAGATGGCTCTTAGCAATCAGCCCCAGCATTTT
13	TRBV7-3	.	TRBJ2-1	many	CASSILVYNEQFF	TGTGCCAGCAGCATTCTAGTGTACAATGAGCAGTTCTTC
15	TRBV15	.	TRBJ2-7	.	CATSRAQGDSYEQYF	TGTGCCACCAGCAGAGCTCAGGGTGACTCCTATGAGCAGTACTTC
14	TRBV5-1	.	TRBJ1-2	.	CASSPDRINYGYTF	TGCGCCAGCAGCCCGGACAGAATAAACTATGGCTACACCTTC
15	TRBV7-9	TRBD1	TRBJ1-5	many	CASSPGTGPNQPQHF	TGTGCCAGCAGCCCCGGGACAGGGCCTAATCAGCCCCAGCATTTT
17	TRBV15	.	TRBJ2-7	many	CATSIYKGAGPSYEQYF	TGTGCCACCAGCATCTATAAAGGTGCCGGGCCCTCCTACGAGCAGTACTTC
15	TRBV20-1	TRBD1	TRBJ1-6	.	CSTYEGAVYNSPLHF	TGCAGCACTTACGAGGGGGCTGTCTATAATTCACCCCTCCACTTT
13	TRBV14	.	TRBJ1-5	many	CASSQASNQPQHF	TGTGCCAGCAGCCAAGCAAGCAATCAGCCCCAGCATTTT
13	TRBV7-8	.	TRBJ2-1	many	CASSFRVGNEQFF	TGTGCCAGCAGCTTCCGGGTGGGGAATGAGCAGTTCTTC
14	TRBV27	.	TRBJ1-2	many	CASSLFGQIYGYTF	TGTGCCAGCAGTTTGTTCGGACAGATTTATGGCTACACCTTC